The text below deals with one TCR beta chain. Its antigen is as yet unknown. The data stem from a study of T cell responses to AZD1222 COVID-19 vaccine. Sequenced by immunoSEQ multiplex PCR; TCRdb stores in-frame clones only, minus some. The data contain approximately 270,000 clones, 90% to 95% of them singletons. Germline lookup yields CDR1 MNHEY and CDR2 SVGAGI. The CDR3 consists of 13 residues. Trimming removed 6 bases at V and 9 bases at J, with 17 bases between. Regarding the study as a whole: All repertoire sampling was performed exclusively after the peak T cell response.

V and J are TRBV6-5 and TRBJ1-1, with D uncertain. The sequencing here drew on peripheral blood, taken 28 days after the second AZD1222 dose. The TCR originated in an adult who received the AZD1222 COVID-19 vaccine. The CDR3 protein is CASRSSRLDKAFF. For the CDR3, the DNA is TGTGCCAGCAGATCGTCACGGTTGGATAAAGCTTTCTTT.